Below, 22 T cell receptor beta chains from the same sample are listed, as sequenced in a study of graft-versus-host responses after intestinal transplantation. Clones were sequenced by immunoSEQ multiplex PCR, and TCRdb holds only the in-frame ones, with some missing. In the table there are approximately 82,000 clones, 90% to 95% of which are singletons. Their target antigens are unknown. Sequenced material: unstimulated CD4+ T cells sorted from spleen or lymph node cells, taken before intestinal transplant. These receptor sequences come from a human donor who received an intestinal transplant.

CDR3 in DNA: TGTGCCAGCAGTGAAGAACTACATGCGTGGTCTGGCTACACCTTC. Its translation: CASSEELHAWSGYTF. The genes are TRBV2 and TRBJ1-2; D remains unclear. Germline loops: CDR1 SNHLY, CDR2 FYNNEI. The CDR3 totals 15 residues. V dropped 1 base and J dropped 7 bases, with 16 bases sitting between them.

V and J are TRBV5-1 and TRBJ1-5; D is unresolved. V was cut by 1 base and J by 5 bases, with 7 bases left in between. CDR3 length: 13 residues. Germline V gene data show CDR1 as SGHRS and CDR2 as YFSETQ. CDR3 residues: CASSLSSDQPQHF. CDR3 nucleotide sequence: TGCGCCAGCAGCTTGTCGTCCGATCAGCCCCAGCATTTT.

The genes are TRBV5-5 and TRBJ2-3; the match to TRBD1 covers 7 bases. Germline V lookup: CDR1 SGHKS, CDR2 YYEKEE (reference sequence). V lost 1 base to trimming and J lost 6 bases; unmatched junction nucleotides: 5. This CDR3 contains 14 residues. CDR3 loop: CASSLFEGADTQYF. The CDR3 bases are TGTGCCAGCAGCTTGTTTGAGGGGGCCGATACGCAGTATTTT.

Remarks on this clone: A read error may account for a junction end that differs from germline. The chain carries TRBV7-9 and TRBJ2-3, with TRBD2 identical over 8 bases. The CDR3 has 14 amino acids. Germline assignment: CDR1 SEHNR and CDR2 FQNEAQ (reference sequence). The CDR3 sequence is CASSVAGPTDTQYF. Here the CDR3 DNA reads TGTGCCAGCAGCGTAGCGGGGCCCACAGATACGCAGTATTTT.

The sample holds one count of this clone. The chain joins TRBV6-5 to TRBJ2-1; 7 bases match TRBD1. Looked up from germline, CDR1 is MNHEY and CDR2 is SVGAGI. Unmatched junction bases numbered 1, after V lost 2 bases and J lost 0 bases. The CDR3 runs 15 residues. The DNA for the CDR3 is TGTGCCAGCAGTTACCGGACAGGCTCCTACAATGAGCAGTTCTTC. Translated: CASSYRTGSYNEQFF.

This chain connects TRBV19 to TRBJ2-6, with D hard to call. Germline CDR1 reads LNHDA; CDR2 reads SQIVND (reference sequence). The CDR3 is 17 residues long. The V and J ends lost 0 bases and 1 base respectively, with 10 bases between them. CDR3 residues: CASSIDGGGSGANVLTF. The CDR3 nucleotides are TGTGCCAGTAGTATAGACGGCGGCGGATCTGGGGCCAACGTCCTGACTTTC.

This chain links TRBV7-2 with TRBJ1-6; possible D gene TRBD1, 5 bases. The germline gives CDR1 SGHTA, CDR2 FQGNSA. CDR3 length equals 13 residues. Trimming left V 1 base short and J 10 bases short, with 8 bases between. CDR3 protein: CASSLERGSPLHF. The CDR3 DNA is TGTGCCAGCAGCTTAGAAAGGGGCTCACCCCTCCACTTT.

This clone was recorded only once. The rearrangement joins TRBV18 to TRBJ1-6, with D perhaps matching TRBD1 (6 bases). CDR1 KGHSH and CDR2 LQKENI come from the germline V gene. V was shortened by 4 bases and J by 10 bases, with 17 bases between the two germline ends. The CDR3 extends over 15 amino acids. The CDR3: CASSQTILQGSPLHF. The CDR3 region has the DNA TGTGCCAGCTCACAAACAATTCTACAGGGCTCACCCCTCCACTTT.

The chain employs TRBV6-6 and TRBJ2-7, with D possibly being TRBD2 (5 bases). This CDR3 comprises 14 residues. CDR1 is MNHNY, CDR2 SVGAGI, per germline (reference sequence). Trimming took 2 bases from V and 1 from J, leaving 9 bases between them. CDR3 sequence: CASSYGSGSYEQYF. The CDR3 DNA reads TGTGCCAGCAGTTACGGTTCGGGGTCCTACGAGCAGTACTTC.

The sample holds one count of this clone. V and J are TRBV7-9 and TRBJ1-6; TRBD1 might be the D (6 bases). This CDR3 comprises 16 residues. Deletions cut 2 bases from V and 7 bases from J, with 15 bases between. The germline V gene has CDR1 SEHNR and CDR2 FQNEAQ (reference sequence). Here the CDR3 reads CASSLLLGQQNSPLHF. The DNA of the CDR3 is TGTGCCAGCAGCTTACTTCTAGGACAGCAAAATTCACCCCTCCACTTT. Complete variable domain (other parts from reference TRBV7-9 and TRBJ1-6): DTGVSQNPRHKITKRGQNVTFRCDPISEHNRLYWYRQTLGQGPEFLTYFQNEAQLEKSRLLSDRFSAERPKGSFSTLEIQRTEQGDSAMYLCASSLLLGQQNSPLHFGNGTRLTVT.

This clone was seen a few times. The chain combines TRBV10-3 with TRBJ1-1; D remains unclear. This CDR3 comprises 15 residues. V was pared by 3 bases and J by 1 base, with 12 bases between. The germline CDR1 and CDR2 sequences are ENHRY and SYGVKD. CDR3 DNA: TGTGCCATCAGTGACCCGACGAGGGCGAACACTGAAGCTTTCTTT. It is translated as CAISDPTRANTEAFF.

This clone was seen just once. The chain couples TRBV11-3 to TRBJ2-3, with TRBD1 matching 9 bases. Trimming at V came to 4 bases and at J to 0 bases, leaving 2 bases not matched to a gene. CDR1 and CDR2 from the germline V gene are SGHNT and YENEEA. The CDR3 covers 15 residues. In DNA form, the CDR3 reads TGTGCCAGCAGCTCGACAGGGGGGAGCACAGATACGCAGTATTTT. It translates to CASSSTGGSTDTQYF.

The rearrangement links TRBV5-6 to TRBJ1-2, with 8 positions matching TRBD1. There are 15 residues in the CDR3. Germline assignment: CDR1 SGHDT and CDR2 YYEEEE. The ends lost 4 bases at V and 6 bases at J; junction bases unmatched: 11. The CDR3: CASSTPGQGVHGYTF. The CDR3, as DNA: TGTGCCAGCAGCACCCCCGGACAGGGCGTTCATGGCTACACCTTC.

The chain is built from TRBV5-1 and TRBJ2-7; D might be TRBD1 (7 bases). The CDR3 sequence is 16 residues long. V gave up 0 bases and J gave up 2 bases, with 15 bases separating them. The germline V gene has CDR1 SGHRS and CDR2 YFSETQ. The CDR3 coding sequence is TGCGCCAGCAGCTTGGGGGGGGACAGAAACCCCTACGAGCAGTACTTC. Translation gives CASSLGGDRNPYEQYF.

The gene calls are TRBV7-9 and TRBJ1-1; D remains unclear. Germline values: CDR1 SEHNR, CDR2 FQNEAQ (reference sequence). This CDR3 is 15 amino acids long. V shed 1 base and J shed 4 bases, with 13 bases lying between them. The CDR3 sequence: CASSLVLPRPTEAFF. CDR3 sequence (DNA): TGTGCCAGCAGCTTAGTACTACCGAGGCCCACTGAAGCTTTCTTT.

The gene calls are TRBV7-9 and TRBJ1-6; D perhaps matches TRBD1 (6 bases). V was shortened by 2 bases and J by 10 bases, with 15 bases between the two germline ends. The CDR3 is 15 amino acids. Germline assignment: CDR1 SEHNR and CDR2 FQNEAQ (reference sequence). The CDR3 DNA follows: TGTGCCAGCAGCTTAAGTGGGACATTATGGTCACCCCTCCACTTT. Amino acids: CASSLSGTLWSPLHF.

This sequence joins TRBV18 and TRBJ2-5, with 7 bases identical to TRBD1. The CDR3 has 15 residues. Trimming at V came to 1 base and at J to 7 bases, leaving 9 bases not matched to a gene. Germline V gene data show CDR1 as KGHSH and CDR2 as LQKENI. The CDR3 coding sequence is TGTGCCAGCTCACCACAGGGGGCCCTAGGAGCGACCCAGTACTTC. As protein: CASSPQGALGATQYF.

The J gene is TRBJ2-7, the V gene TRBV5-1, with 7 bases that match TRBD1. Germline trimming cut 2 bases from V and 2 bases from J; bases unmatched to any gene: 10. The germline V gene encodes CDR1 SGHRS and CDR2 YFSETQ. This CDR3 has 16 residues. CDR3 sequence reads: CASSFLPRDSAYEQYF. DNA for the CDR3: TGCGCCAGCAGCTTTCTACCCCGGGACAGTGCCTACGAGCAGTACTTC. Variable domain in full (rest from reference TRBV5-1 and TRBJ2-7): KAGVTQTPRYLIKTRGQQVTLSCSPISGHRSVSWYQQTPGQGLQFLFEYFSETQRNKGNFPGRFSGRQFSNSRSEMNVSTLELGDSALYLCASSFLPRDSAYEQYFGPGTRLTVT.

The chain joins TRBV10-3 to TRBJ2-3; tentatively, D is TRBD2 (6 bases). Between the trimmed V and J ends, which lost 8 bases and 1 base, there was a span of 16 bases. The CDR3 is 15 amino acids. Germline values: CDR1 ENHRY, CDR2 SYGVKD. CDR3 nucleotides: TGTGCCATCGGGCCGGAGGGTTTGGGCACAGATACGCAGTATTTT. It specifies CAIGPEGLGTDTQYF.

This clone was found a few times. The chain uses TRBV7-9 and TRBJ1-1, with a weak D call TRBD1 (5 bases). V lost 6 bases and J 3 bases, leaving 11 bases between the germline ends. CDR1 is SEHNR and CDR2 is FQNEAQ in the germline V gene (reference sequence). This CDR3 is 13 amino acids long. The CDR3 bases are TGTGCCAGCAGACGACAGTCCTACACTGAAGCTTTCTTT. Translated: CASRRQSYTEAFF.

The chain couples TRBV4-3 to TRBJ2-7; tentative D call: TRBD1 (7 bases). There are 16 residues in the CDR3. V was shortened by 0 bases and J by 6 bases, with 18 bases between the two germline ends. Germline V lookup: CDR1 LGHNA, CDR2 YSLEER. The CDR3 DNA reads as TGCGCCAGCAGCCAAGACTCCCGACAGGGACTCCCCGAGCAGTACTTC. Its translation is CASSQDSRQGLPEQYF.

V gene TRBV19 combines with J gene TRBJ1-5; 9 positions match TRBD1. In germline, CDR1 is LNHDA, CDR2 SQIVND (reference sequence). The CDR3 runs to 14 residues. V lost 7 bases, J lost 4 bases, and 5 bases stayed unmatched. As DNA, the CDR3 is TGTGCCAGTACCAGGGACAGGGCGAATCAGCCCCAGCATTTT. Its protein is CASTRDRANQPQHF. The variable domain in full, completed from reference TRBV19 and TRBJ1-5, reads DGGITQSPKYLFRKEGQNVTLSCEQNLNHDAMYWYRQDPGQGLRLIYYSQIVNDFQKGDIAEGYSVSREKKESFPLTVTSAQKNPTAFYLCASTRDRANQPQHFGDGTRLSIL.